This T cell receptor beta chain was retrieved from a study of shared clonotypes between healthy human individuals. Study information: A donor's plate count was three for CD4 naive and three for CD4 memory; CD8 naive had two and CD8 memory one.

The CDR3 is 16 amino acids. V lost 1 base to trimming and J lost 4 bases, with 17 bases between them. Germline V gene sequence: CDR1 SEHNR, CDR2 FQNEAQ (reference sequence). To note about this clone: Its antigen is unidentified.

HIV-negative, healthy adults without recent acute infections or vaccinations were the donors. Study-wide results and limits: It was observed that 5% to 6% of naive CD4 clonotypes were shared across several donors. Blood alone was sampled, and tissue repertoires likely differ.

Profiled with immunoSEQ multiplex PCR; TCRdb holds only in-frame clones, not every one. Among approximately 1.1 million clones listed, about 84% were seen once. The J gene is TRBJ2-7, the V gene TRBV7-9, with TRBD2 as a possible D gene (6 bases). The sequenced sample consisted of memory CD4+ T cells from PBMCs. Subset reported: CD45RA-negative fraction. The clonotype comes from a young man in good health. Some clones in this sample may be carry-over from other donors' samples. CDR3 sequence (DNA): TGTGCCAGCAGCTTAGAAAATGGCTTTAGCGGTTACGAGCAGTACTTC. Protein: CASSLENGFSGYEQYF.